This T cell receptor beta chain is drawn from a study of T cells in Graves' hyperthyroidism and ophthalmopathy. Many counts were recorded for this clonotype. V was clipped by 4 bases and J by 12 bases; unmatched bases: 5. The CDR3 extends over 13 amino acids. Germline lookup yields CDR1 SGHNT and CDR2 YENEEA. Template material for amplifying TCR beta CDR3 regions consisted of RNA transcripts. RT-PCR in the first round (using the HTBI primer set) targeted the TCR CDR3. MiXCR, applied by TCRdb to the multiplex PCR reads, yields one record per CDR3 protein. The sample yields about 720,000 distinct CDR3 sequences, less than 20% seen once. Uncontrolled infections, other autoimmune diseases, pregnancy or lactation led to exclusion of patients.

The receptor was isolated from a man aged 18 to 29 with Graves' hyperthyroidism. Sequencing was done on a sample of blood. The chain uses TRBV11-3 and TRBJ2-1, with 11 bases matching TRBD2. Here the CDR3 DNA reads TGTGCCAGCAGCTCATTAGCGGGAGGGGCGCAGTTCTTC. This gives the protein CASSSLAGGAQFF. Supplemented by reference TRBV11-3 and TRBJ2-1, the full variable domain reads EAGVVQSPRYKIIEKKQPVAFWCNPISGHNTLYWYLQNLGQGPELLIRYENEEAVDDSQLPKDRFSAERLKGVDSTLKIQPAELGDSAVYLCASSSLAGGAQFFGPGTRLTVL.